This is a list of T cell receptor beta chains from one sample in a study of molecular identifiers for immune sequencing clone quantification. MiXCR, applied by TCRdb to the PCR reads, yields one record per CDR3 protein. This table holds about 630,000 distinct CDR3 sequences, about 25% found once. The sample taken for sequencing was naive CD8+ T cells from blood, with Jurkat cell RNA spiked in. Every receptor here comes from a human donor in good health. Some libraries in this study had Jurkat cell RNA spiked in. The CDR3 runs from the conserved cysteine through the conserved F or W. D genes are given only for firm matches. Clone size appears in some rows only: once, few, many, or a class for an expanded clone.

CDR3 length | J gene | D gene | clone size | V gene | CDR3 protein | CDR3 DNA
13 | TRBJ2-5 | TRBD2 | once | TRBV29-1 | CSFEGGLAAPQYF | TGCAGCTTCGAAGGTGGACTAGCCGCGCCACAGTACTTC
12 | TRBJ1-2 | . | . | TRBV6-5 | CASSLGGNGYTF | TGTGCCAGCAGTTTAGGGGGGAATGGCTACACCTTC
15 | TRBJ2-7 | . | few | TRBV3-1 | CASSQVAESVGEQYF | TGTGCCAGCAGCCAAGTCGCGGAATCAGTGGGGGAGCAGTACTTC
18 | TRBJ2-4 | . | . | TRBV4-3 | CASSQDWRSRLAKNIQYF | TGCGCCAGCAGCCAAGATTGGAGGTCGAGACTAGCCAAAAACATTCAGTACTTC
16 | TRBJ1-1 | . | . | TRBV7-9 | CASTLNGARPEEGAFF | TGTGCCAGCACCCTAAACGGGGCAAGACCGGAGGAGGGAGCTTTCTTT
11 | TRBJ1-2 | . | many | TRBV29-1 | CSGGTHYGYTF | TGCAGCGGAGGGACCCACTATGGCTACACCTTC
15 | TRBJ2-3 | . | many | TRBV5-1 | CASAEEGARVDTQYF | TGCGCCAGCGCGGAGGAGGGAGCGAGGGTAGATACGCAGTATTTT
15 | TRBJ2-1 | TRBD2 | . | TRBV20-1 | CSALSGTSGDNEQFF | TGCAGTGCTCTTTCCGGGACTAGCGGGGACAATGAGCAGTTCTTC
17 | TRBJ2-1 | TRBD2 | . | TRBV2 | CASSAATSGRLSGEQFF | TGTGCCAGCAGTGCCGCTACTAGCGGTCGTCTGAGTGGTGAGCAGTTCTTC
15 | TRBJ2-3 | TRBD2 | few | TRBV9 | CASSLGTTDTDTQYF | TGTGCCAGCAGCCTCGGGACTACCGACACAGATACGCAGTATTTT
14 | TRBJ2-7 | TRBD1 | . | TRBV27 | CASSLFQGAHEQYF | TGTGCCAGCAGTTTGTTTCAGGGGGCCCACGAGCAGTACTTC
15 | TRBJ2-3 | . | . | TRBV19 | CASLDLWGGTDTQYF | TGTGCCAGTCTCGACCTCTGGGGCGGCACAGATACGCAGTATTTT
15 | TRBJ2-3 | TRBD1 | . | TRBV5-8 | CASRDRGVSTDTQYF | TGTGCCAGCCGGGACAGGGGGGTTAGCACAGATACGCAGTATTTT
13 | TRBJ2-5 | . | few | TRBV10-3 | CASLASETETQYF | TGTGCCAGCCTCGCTAGCGAAACGGAGACCCAGTACTTC
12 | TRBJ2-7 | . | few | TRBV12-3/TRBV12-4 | CASSIEGWEQYF | TGTGCCAGCAGTATTGAGGGGTGGGAGCAGTACTTC
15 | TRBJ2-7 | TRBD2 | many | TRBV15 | CATRSLAGTSYEQYF | TGTGCCACCAGGTCATTAGCGGGGACCTCCTACGAGCAGTACTTC
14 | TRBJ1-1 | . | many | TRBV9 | CASSTDGSGTEAFF | TGTGCCAGCAGCACGGACGGGTCGGGAACTGAAGCTTTCTTT
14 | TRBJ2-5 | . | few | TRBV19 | CASKGTGVVETQYF | TGTGCCAGTAAAGGGACCGGGGTGGTGGAGACCCAGTACTTC
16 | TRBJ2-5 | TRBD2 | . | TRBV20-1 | CSARPSGLAGGETQYF | TGCAGTGCTCGACCCTCCGGCCTAGCGGGAGGGGAGACCCAGTACTTC
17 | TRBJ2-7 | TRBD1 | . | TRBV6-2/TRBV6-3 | CASSYPTDRGWSYEQYF | TGTGCCAGCAGTTACCCGACCGACAGGGGTTGGTCCTACGAGCAGTACTTC
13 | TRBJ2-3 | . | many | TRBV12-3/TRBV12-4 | CASSLIGADTQYF | TGTGCCAGCAGTTTAATCGGGGCAGATACGCAGTATTTT
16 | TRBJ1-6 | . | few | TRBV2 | CASSEGYRTLNSPLHF | TGTGCCAGCAGTGAAGGATATAGGACACTGAATTCACCCCTCCACTTT